This T cell receptor beta chain was recovered during a study of T cells in Graves' hyperthyroidism and ophthalmopathy (dated by TCRdb to the late 2010s). Regarding the complete study: Peripheral blood was sampled at the time of initial diagnosis, prior to any treatment. Whether ophthalmopathy could be predicted prospectively was tested in an independent validation cohort made up of some 20 hyperthyroidism patients plus 17 patients who later progressed to ophthalmopathy. For training and testing, the 100 or so patients in the discovery cohort were randomly divided in a 7:3 ratio. After blood sampling, hyperthyroidism patients were treated with methimazole at a starting dose of 30 mg daily, and ophthalmopathy patients were treated with high-dose intravenous methylprednisolone. The study also compared thyroid tissue and blood T-cell repertoires from 6 or 7 Graves' hyperthyroidism patients. To identify TCR V-J signatures that set the groups apart, the researchers used a discovery cohort of about a hundred patients, made up of 40 to 45 with Graves' ophthalmopathy and 57 with stable Graves' hyperthyroidism. The paper describes TCR Vbeta CDR3 sequencing of 120 to 150 peripheral blood samples, made up of 43 ophthalmopathy patients, 70 to 75 hyperthyroidism patients and 17 progressor patients. The full study reports these points: During validation, the model predicted progression to ophthalmopathy a median of around 6 months ahead of onset, with approximately 71% sensitivity and 72% to 80% specificity. Sample size was not statistically predetermined, and investigators were not blinded to group allocation. In cross-validation, a model built on a 13 V-J signature told ophthalmopathy apart from stable hyperthyroidism with 85% to 90% sensitivity and approximately 81% specificity, and in testing the same model reached 80%/75%. Most expanded thyroid clonotypes (frequency above 0.001) were also found in blood, which suggests that blood repertoires may mirror thyroid immune responses.

On this clonotype: Its specific antigen is unknown. No qualities accompany the bases; no much larger clone lies one base away.

The trim is 2 bases for V and 4 bases for J, with a gap of 8 bases between the germline ends. Via the germline V gene, CDR1 is MNHEY and CDR2 SVGAGI. There are 13 amino acids in the CDR3, from cysteine to phenylalanine inclusive. The DNA shown is the 39-base CDR3, in frame from base 1. Ophthalmopathy patients had moderately to severely active disease, with a Clinical Activity Score of 3 or more, a NOSPECS grade of 4 or more, and a disease duration of less than 3 months. Exclusion was applied to patients with uncontrolled infections, other autoimmune diseases, pregnancy or lactation. Diagnoses were established on the basis of clinical symptoms, serum thyroxine and TRAb, thyroid ultrasound, and orbital computed tomography. PBMCs were separated from roughly 10 ml of fresh peripheral blood using Ficoll-Paque density gradient centrifugation. Trizol reagent was used to extract total RNA, and RNA quality was then checked on an Agilent 2100 Bioanalyzer.

Amplification of TCR beta CDR3 regions was carried out from RNA transcripts. A first-round RT-PCR of the TCR CDR3 used the HTBI primer set with the Qiagen OneStep RT-PCR kit. Libraries were constructed in a second round of multiplex PCR, after which size selection and purification were carried out. Paired-end sequencing of the libraries was performed with 100 bp reads on an Illumina HiSeq2000. On the study's bioinformatics: SOAPnuke was used to process the raw data, throwing out any read that contained adapters or uncalled bases, had a mean Phred below 15, or lacked an exact constant-primer or identifier match. COPE v1.2.5 was used to merge high-quality paired reads, and clonotypes were defined as unique nucleotide sequences. MiTCR v1.1 was used to align the clonotypes against IMGT TRBV, TRBD and TRBJ reference segments. Only V-J combinations with frequency above 0.0001, covering 98% to 99.2% of repertoires, were analysed. The TCS score was defined as the ratio of F50 (clonal expansion) to E x V (chaos), calculated using BLOSUM62-based TCRdist between CDR3 peptides within each V-J. Welch's t-statistics and random forest reduced fewer than 550 V-J features to under 15, which were used in a naive Bayes classifier (R e1071). The public reads were reprocessed in TCRdb via fastp at Q25 and MiXCR, keeping in-frame beta chains. Every CDR3 protein is listed once, alongside the most common genes and DNA of its rows. It is TCRdb's table, rather than the study itself, that gives the V and J calls and clone size. Present in this sample are 620,000 or so distinct CDR3 sequences, about 14% of which were seen just once. The ten largest clonotypes hold around 13% of the sample.

The sequencing input was blood. This sequence was found in a woman between 50 and 59 years old with Graves' ophthalmopathy. The chain links TRBV6-5 with TRBJ1-2; TRBD1 is a weak D gene call, 5 bases matching. The CDR3 reads as follows: CASSYGASYGYTF. The sequenced DNA is TGTGCCAGCAGTTACGGGGCAAGCTATGGCTACACCTTC.